This T cell receptor beta chain was sequenced for a study of control samples from healthy donors and cancer patients. This clone was picked up one time. The CDR3 has 13 residues. V lost 6 bases, J lost 3 bases, and 5 bases stayed unmatched. CDR1 is SQVTM and CDR2 is ANQGSEA in the germline V gene. TCRdb's copy holds only in-frame clones and misses some; the assay was immunoSEQ multiplex PCR. The sample gives approximately 170,000 clones, approximately 90% of which show up once; about 0.64% is in the top ten. This sequence was found in a woman in her 30s in good health. The chain recombines TRBV29-1 with TRBJ1-1, with 9 bases aligning to TRBD1. Sequencing input: blood. CDR3 loop: CSVDRGGHTEAFF. CDR3 coding DNA: TGCAGCGTCGACAGGGGGGGTCACACTGAAGCTTTCTTT. The full variable domain, its missing parts supplied by reference TRBV29-1 and TRBJ1-1, is SAVISQKPSRDICQRGTSLTIQCQVDSQVTMMFWYRQQPGQSLTLIATANQGSEATYESGFVIDKFPISRPNLTFSTLTVSNMSPEDSSIYLCSVDRGGHTEAFFGQGTRLTVV.